This T cell receptor (beta chain) was identified during a study of blood T cell repertoires in COVID-19. V trimming: 3 bases; J trimming: 5 bases; junction bases outside the gene matches: 20. Per the germline V gene, CDR1 is SQVTM and CDR2 is ANQGSEA. There are 19 residues in the CDR3. Profiling relied on immunoSEQ multiplex PCR, and the TCRdb table lists in-frame clones only, not all of them. The sample has about 91,000 clones; 85% to 90% are singletons. V gene TRBV29-1 combines with J gene TRBJ2-3, with TRBD2 matching over 10 bases. The origin of this receptor is a woman aged 80 or over with active COVID-19. Specimen: peripheral blood. The CDR3, as DNA: TGCAGCGTTGAGTCGTTGGTCCAGACTAGCGGGCTCAACCGAGATACGCAGTATTTT. Translated: CSVESLVQTSGLNRDTQYF.